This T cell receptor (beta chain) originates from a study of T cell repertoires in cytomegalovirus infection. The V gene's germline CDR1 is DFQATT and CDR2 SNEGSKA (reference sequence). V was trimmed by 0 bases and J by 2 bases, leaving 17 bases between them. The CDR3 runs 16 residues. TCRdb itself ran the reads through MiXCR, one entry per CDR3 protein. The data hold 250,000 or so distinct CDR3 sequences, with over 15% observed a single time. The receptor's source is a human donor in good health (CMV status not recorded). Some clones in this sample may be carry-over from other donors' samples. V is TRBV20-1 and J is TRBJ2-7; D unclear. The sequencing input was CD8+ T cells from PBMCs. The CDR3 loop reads CSARDRSGARTYEQYF. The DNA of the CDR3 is TGCAGTGCTAGAGATAGATCGGGCGCAAGGACCTACGAGCAGTACTTC.